A selection of T cell receptor beta chains follows, all from one sample in a study of blood T cell repertoires in COVID-19. Repertoires were generated with immunoSEQ multiplex PCR, while TCRdb's copy carries only in-frame clones and drops some. The sample holds about 180,000 clones, around 85% seen once. Sequenced material: PBMCs or T cells enriched from blood (not recorded which). The receptor set was obtained from a man between 40 and 49 years old who had recovered from COVID-19. CDR3s include the opening cysteine and the closing phenylalanine or tryptophan. The order of the fields is J gene, D gene, clone size, V gene, CDR3 DNA, CDR3 protein. The D gene is left open where the match is weak. Clone size, where shown, is once, few, many, or a class for clones that have expanded.

j_call: TRBJ2-1; d_call: -; clone_size: -; v_call: TRBV2; cdr3_nt: TGTGCCAGCAGTCCGCGACTAGGTCACGAGCAGTTCTTC; cdr3_aa: CASSPRLGHEQFF
j_call: TRBJ1-3; d_call: TRBD1; clone_size: -; v_call: TRBV5-1; cdr3_nt: TGCGCCAGCAGCCCCACAGGGGGATCTGGAAACACCATATATTTT; cdr3_aa: CASSPTGGSGNTIYF
j_call: TRBJ2-7; d_call: TRBD1; clone_size: once; v_call: TRBV18; cdr3_nt: TGTGCCAGCTCACCACCGGGGGGTGGCAACAGGGGGTACGAGCAGTACTTC; cdr3_aa: CASSPPGGGNRGYEQYF
j_call: TRBJ2-5; d_call: TRBD1; clone_size: -; v_call: TRBV7-9; cdr3_nt: TGTGCCAGCAGCTTAGTCCAGGGGGTTATGGGGCAAGAGACCCAGTACTTC; cdr3_aa: CASSLVQGVMGQETQYF
j_call: TRBJ1-6; d_call: TRBD1; clone_size: -; v_call: TRBV27; cdr3_nt: TGTGCCAGCAGTTCCTCCTCCGGGACAGGGTATAATTCACCCCTCCACTTT; cdr3_aa: CASSSSSGTGYNSPLHF
j_call: TRBJ1-1; d_call: TRBD1; clone_size: -; v_call: TRBV27; cdr3_nt: TGTGCCAGCAGTCCGGGGACAGACAGGTGGAACACTGAAGCTTTCTTT; cdr3_aa: CASSPGTDRWNTEAFF
j_call: TRBJ2-2; d_call: -; clone_size: -; v_call: TRBV7-3; cdr3_nt: TGTGCCAGCGCCAGCGGAACCGGGGAGCTGTTTTTT; cdr3_aa: CASASGTGELFF
j_call: TRBJ2-1; d_call: -; clone_size: -; v_call: TRBV19; cdr3_nt: TGTGCCAGTAGTAGCCGCGAGGGCCTAGGTGAGCAGTTCTTC; cdr3_aa: CASSSREGLGEQFF
j_call: TRBJ1-5; d_call: -; clone_size: -; v_call: TRBV19; cdr3_nt: TGTGCCAGTAGTATAGAAGACAGGCCACAGCATTTT; cdr3_aa: CASSIEDRPQHF
j_call: TRBJ2-7; d_call: TRBD2; clone_size: -; v_call: TRBV15; cdr3_nt: TGTGCCACCAGCAGGAAGCGGGAGGGCCCTTACGAGCAGTACTTC; cdr3_aa: CATSRKREGPYEQYF
j_call: TRBJ2-7; d_call: -; clone_size: -; v_call: TRBV18; cdr3_nt: TGTGCCAGCTCCCGAACACGGGACGAGCAGTACTTC; cdr3_aa: CASSRTRDEQYF
j_call: TRBJ1-1; d_call: -; clone_size: -; v_call: TRBV6-5; cdr3_nt: TGTGCCAGCAGTTATGGGCAGACGCTGAACACTGAAGCTTTCTTT; cdr3_aa: CASSYGQTLNTEAFF
j_call: TRBJ1-4; d_call: TRBD1; clone_size: -; v_call: TRBV5-5; cdr3_nt: TGTGCCAGCAGCTCCGGGACAGGGGCGGCGGAAAAACTGTTTTTT; cdr3_aa: CASSSGTGAAEKLFF
j_call: TRBJ2-7; d_call: -; clone_size: -; v_call: TRBV28; cdr3_nt: TGTGCCAGCGCCCCTAGCTCCTACGAGCAGTACTTC; cdr3_aa: CASAPSSYEQYF
j_call: TRBJ2-5; d_call: -; clone_size: -; v_call: TRBV9; cdr3_nt: TGTGCCAGCAGCCCAGGTTCCCTGTGGGAGACCCAGTACTTC; cdr3_aa: CASSPGSLWETQYF
j_call: TRBJ1-5; d_call: -; clone_size: -; v_call: TRBV28; cdr3_nt: TGTGCCAGCAGTTCCAGCCACTCGCAGGGATGGAGTCGGCCCCAGCATTTT; cdr3_aa: CASSSSHSQGWSRPQHF
j_call: TRBJ2-1; d_call: TRBD2; clone_size: few; v_call: TRBV7-3; cdr3_nt: TGTGCCAGCGGCCTAGCGGGGGGAACCTACAATGAGCAGTTCTTC; cdr3_aa: CASGLAGGTYNEQFF
j_call: TRBJ2-5; d_call: -; clone_size: -; v_call: TRBV11-2; cdr3_nt: TGTGCCAGCAGCCGCGCCGGGGGTCAAGAGACCCAGTACTTC; cdr3_aa: CASSRAGGQETQYF
j_call: TRBJ1-2; d_call: -; clone_size: -; v_call: TRBV3-1/TRBV3-2; cdr3_nt: TGTGCCGCCGGCGGCAGCCCTTCTCTTCGCTACACCTTC; cdr3_aa: CAAGGSPSLRYTF
j_call: TRBJ1-3; d_call: -; clone_size: few; v_call: TRBV30; cdr3_nt: TGTGCCTGGACCCCGGCTGGAAACACCATATATTTT; cdr3_aa: CAWTPAGNTIYF